This T cell receptor (beta chain) was sequenced in a study of PD-L1 blockade in urothelial cancer. J was trimmed by 0 bases and V by 3 bases; bases with no gene match: 2. The germline CDR1 and CDR2 sequences are SGDLS and YYNGEE. This CDR3 region has 15 residues. The repertoire was sequenced with immunoSEQ multiplex PCR; TCRdb's copy has only in-frame clones and lacks some. The sample yields roughly 100,000 clones, around 92% seen once. Time point: pretreatment peripheral blood. V gene TRBV9 combines with J gene TRBJ2-1; 8 bases are shared with TRBD1. This clonotype was sampled from a woman aged 80 or over with urothelial cancer. The input for sequencing was PBMCs, taken around atezolizumab (anti-PD-L1) treatment. The CDR3 DNA is TGTGCCAGCAGCGCCGACAGGGGCTCCTACAATGAGCAGTTCTTC. This gives the protein CASSADRGSYNEQFF.